This TCR beta chain is drawn from a study of cytomegalovirus exposure and HLA in healthy donors. Points from the study as a whole: Among the sequence variants, a highly shared cluster was likely an artifact of sequencing.

The CDR3 sequence is 16 residues long. Germline assignment: CDR1 LGHNA and CDR2 YSLEER. With respect to this clone: Its specificity is unknown. The junction differs from germline at one of its ends, possibly a read error.

Primers included in the PCR were 60 Vbeta and 13 Jbeta primers. Using immunoSEQ multiplex PCR, the repertoire was profiled, and TCRdb retains in-frame clones only, with some absent. The sample yields around 150,000 clones, 80% seen once. This sequence joins TRBV4-3 and TRBJ2-4, with D tentatively TRBD2 (6 bases). The sequencing input was PBMCs. This receptor was taken from a woman in her thirties or forties in good health and CMV-seronegative. DNA of the CDR3: TGCGCCAGCAGCCCCGAGGGGACTCTAGCCAAAAACAGTCAGTACTTC. Protein sequence: CASSPEGTLAKNSQYF.